Sequencing of this TCR beta chain was carried out in a study of blood T cell repertoires in COVID-19. Overall study: T cells, B-cell-depleted T cells, or PBMCs provided the cDNA or gDNA that served as material.

Assay: immunoSEQ multiplex PCR; the TCRdb copy retains only in-frame clones and omits some. The data contain around 210,000 clones, 70% to 90% of them singletons. The V segment lost 7 bases and the J segment 8 bases; nucleotides outside the gene matches: 11. CDR1 is SNHLY and CDR2 is FYNNEI in the germline V gene. CDR3 length equals 14 residues. This sequence was found in a man aged 50-59 years with COVID-19, enrolled during active disease. The V call is TRBV2, the J call TRBJ2-1, with 7 nucleotides matching TRBD1. The material sequenced was peripheral blood. This chain's CDR3 is CASMKRDRNDEQFF. The DNA of the CDR3 is TGTGCCAGCATGAAACGGGACAGAAACGATGAGCAGTTCTTC.